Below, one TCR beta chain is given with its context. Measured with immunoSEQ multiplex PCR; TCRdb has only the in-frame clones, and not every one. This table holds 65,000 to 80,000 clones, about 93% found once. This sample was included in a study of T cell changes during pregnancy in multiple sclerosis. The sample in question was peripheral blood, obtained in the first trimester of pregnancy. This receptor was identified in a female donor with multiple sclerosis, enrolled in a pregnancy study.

The CDR3 loop reads CASSRGASGTEQFF. The CDR3 nucleotides are TGTGCCAGTAGTAGGGGAGCGAGTGGTACTGAGCAGTTCTTC. The chain links TRBV19 to TRBJ2-1; TRBD2 is a possible D gene (5 bases). Trimming shortened V by 4 bases and J by 9 bases, and 16 bases separated the two germline ends. In germline, CDR1 is LNHDA, CDR2 SQIVND (reference sequence). The CDR3 has 14 residues.